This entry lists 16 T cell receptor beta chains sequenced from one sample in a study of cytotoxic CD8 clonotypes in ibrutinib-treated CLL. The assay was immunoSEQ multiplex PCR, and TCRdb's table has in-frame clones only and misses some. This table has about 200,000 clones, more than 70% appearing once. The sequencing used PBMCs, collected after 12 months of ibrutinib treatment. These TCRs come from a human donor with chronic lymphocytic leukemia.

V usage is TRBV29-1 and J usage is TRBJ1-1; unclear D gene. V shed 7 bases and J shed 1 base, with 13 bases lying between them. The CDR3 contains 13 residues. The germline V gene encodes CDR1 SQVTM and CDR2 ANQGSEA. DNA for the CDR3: TGCAGCGCTCCTCGGGCGGGGAACACTGAAGCTTTCTTT. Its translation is CSAPRAGNTEAFF.

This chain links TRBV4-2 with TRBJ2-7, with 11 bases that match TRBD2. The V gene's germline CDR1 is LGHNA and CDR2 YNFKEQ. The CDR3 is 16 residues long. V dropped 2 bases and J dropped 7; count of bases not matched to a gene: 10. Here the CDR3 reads CASSQLGTSGVGEQYF. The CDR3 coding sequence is TGTGCCAGCAGCCAACTGGGGACTAGCGGAGTTGGGGAGCAGTACTTC.

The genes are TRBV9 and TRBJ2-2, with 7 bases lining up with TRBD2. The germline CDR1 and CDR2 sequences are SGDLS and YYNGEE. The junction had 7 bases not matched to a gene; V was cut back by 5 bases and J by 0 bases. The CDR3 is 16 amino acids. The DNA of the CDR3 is TGTGCCAGCAGGCCTAGCGGCTCCCCGAACACCGGGGAGCTGTTTTTT. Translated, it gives CASRPSGSPNTGELFF.

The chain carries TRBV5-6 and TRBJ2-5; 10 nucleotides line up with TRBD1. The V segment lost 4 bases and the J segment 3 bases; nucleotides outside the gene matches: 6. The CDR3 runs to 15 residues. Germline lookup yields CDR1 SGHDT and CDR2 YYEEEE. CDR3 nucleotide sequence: TGTGCCAGCAGCGGGACAGGGGTCGGAGAAGAGACCCAGTACTTC. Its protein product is CASSGTGVGEETQYF.

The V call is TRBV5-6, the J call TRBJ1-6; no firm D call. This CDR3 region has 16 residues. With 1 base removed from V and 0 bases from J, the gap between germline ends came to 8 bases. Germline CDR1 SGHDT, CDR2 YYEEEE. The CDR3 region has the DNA TGTGCCAGCAGCTTGTCCCCGAGCTCCTATAATTCACCCCTCCACTTT. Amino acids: CASSLSPSSYNSPLHF.

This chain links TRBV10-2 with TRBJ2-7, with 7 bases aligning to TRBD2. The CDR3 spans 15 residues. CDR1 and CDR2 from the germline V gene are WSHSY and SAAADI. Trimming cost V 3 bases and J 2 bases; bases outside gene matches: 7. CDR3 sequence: CASSEQAGSTYEQYF. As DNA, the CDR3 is TGCGCCAGCAGTGAACAAGCGGGAAGTACCTACGAGCAGTACTTC.

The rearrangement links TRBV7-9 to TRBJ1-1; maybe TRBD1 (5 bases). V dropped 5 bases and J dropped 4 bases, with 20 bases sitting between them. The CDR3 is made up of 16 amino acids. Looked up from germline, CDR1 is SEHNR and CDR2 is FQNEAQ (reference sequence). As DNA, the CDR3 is TGTGCCAGCAGCACCTTTTTGGGGGTACGTGGCACTGAAGCTTTCTTT. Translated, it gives CASSTFLGVRGTEAFF.

The DNA of the CDR3 is TGTGCCAGCAGCCAACAGGCTAATGAGCAGTTCTTC. This encodes CASSQQANEQFF. The chain joins TRBV6-6 to TRBJ2-1; TRBD1 is a possible D gene (5 bases). V was trimmed by 6 bases and J by 7 bases, leaving 10 bases between them. Germline CDR1 reads MNHNY; CDR2 reads SVGAGI (reference sequence). This CDR3 region has 12 residues.

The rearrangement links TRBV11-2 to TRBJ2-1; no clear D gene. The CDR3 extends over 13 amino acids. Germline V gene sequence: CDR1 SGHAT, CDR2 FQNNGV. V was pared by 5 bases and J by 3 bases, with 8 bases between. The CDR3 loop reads CASSPDRYNEQFF. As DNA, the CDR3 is TGTGCCAGCAGCCCCGACCGCTACAATGAGCAGTTCTTC.

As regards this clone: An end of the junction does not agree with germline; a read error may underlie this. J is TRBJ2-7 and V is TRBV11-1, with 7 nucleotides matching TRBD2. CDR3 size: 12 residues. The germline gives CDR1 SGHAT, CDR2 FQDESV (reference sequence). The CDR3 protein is CASATSSNEQYF. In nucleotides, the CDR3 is TGTGCCAGCGCGACTAGCTCCAACGAGCAGTACTTC.

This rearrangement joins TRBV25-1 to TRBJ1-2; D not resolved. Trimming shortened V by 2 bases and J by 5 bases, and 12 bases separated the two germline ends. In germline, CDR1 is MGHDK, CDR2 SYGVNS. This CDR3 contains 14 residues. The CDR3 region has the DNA TGTGCCAGCAGTGAAGGTGGCACGAGATATGGCTACACCTTC. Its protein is CASSEGGTRYGYTF.

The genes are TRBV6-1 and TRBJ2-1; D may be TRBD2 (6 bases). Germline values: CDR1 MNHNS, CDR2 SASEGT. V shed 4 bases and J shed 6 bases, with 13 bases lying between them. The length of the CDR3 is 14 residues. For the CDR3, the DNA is TGTGCCAGCAGTGTCTCTGGGGGAGGCAATGAGCAGTTCTTC. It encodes CASSVSGGGNEQFF.

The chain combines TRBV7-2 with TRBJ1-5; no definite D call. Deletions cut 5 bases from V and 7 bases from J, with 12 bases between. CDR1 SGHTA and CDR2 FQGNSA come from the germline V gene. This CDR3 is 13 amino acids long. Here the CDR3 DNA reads TGTGCCAGCAGCCAGGACCTGGAACAGCCCCAGCATTTT. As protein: CASSQDLEQPQHF.

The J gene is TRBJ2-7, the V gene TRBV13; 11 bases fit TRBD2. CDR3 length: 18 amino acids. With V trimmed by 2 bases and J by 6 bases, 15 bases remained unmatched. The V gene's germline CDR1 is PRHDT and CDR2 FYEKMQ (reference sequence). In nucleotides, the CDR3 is TGTGCCAGCAGCTTATCGCCGTCAGGTAGCGGGAGGGCCGGCGAGCAGTACTTC. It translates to CASSLSPSGSGRAGEQYF.

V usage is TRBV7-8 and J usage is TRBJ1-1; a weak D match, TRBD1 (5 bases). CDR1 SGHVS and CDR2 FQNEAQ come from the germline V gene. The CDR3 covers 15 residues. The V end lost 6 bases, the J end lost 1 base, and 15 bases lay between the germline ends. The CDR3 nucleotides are TGTGCCAGCAGGGACATCACCGGGGGGAACACTGAAGCTTTCTTT. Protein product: CASRDITGGNTEAFF.

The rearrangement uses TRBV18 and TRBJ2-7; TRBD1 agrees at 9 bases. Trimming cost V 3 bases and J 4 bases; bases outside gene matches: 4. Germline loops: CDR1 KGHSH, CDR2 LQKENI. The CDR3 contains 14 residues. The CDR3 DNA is TGTGCCAGCTCACCGACAGGGGGGAGGTACGAGCAGTACTTC. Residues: CASSPTGGRYEQYF.